The 31 T cell receptor beta chains listed next were all sequenced from one sample in a study of beta chain features in type 1 diabetes. The whole isolated RNA underwent reverse transcription, so sequencing captured expressed TCRB transcripts. The repertoire was sequenced with immunoSEQ multiplex PCR; TCRdb's copy has only in-frame clones and lacks some. Among some 150,000 clones listed, over 8.5% were seen once. Sequenced: central memory CD4+ T cells from blood. The receptor source for this set is a man between 18 and 29 years old in good health.

This sequence joins TRBV11-2 and TRBJ1-1; perhaps TRBD1 as D (5 bases). CDR1 SGHAT and CDR2 FQNNGV come from the germline V gene. V was trimmed by 5 bases and J by 4 bases, leaving 8 bases between them. The CDR3 spans 12 residues. DNA of the CDR3: TGTGCCAGCAGCCGTGGGGGCACTGAAGCTTTCTTT. Translation gives CASSRGGTEAFF.

The chain carries TRBV9 and TRBJ1-2; 8 nucleotides match TRBD1. Germline lookup yields CDR1 SGDLS and CDR2 YYNGEE. The CDR3 loop spans 15 amino acids. J lost 8 bases, V lost 4 bases, and 13 bases had no gene match. CDR3 sequence reads: CASSPTPDRGGGYTF. The DNA for the CDR3 is TGTGCCAGCAGCCCAACCCCTGACAGGGGCGGCGGCTACACCTTC.

The chain links TRBV14 to TRBJ2-7; TRBD1 might be the D (6 bases). The CDR3 length is 15 residues. Germline CDR1 SGHDN, CDR2 FVKESK. Trimming removed 1 base from V and 1 base from J, with 11 bases in between. CDR3 region: CASSQAGTSSYEQYF. Written as DNA, the CDR3 is TGTGCCAGCAGCCAAGCGGGGACATCTTCCTACGAGCAGTACTTC.

The chain has TRBV29-1 and TRBJ1-2; 7 nucleotides align to TRBD1. V was clipped by 2 bases and J by 4 bases; unmatched bases: 7. Germline V gene sequence: CDR1 SQVTM, CDR2 ANQGSEA. The CDR3 is 14 amino acids. The CDR3 sequence: CSVEIRQGPYGYTF. CDR3 DNA: TGCAGCGTTGAAATTCGACAGGGCCCCTATGGCTACACCTTC.

This clone was recorded at least ten times. The chain uses TRBV7-2 and TRBJ2-5, with 7 bases that match TRBD2. Germline lookup yields CDR1 SGHTA and CDR2 FQGNSA. The trim removed 5 bases at V and 2 bases at J, leaving 8 bases unmatched. This CDR3 contains 15 residues. CDR3 nucleotides: TGTGCCAGCAGCCCCAGGGCGGGGGTTCAAGAGACCCAGTACTTC. Its translation: CASSPRAGVQETQYF.

The chain combines TRBV5-4 with TRBJ2-3; tentatively, D is TRBD2 (5 bases). Germline CDR1 reads SGHNT; CDR2 reads YYREEE (reference sequence). Trimming took 0 bases from V and 0 from J, leaving 11 bases between them. This CDR3 is 16 amino acids long. This CDR3 reads CASSLVRASSTDTQYF. In nucleotides, the CDR3 is TGTGCCAGCAGCTTGGTGAGGGCCTCTAGCACAGATACGCAGTATTTT.

This clone was seen more than once but under ten times. The rearrangement uses TRBV7-3 and TRBJ1-2; D not certain. The V gene lost 5 bases and the J gene lost 4 bases, with 14 bases spanning the gap. The CDR3 contains 14 residues. The germline gives CDR1 SGHTA, CDR2 FQGTGA. CDR3 nucleotides: TGTGCCAGCAGCCCTATGAGGACCGCCTATGGCTACACCTTC. Residues: CASSPMRTAYGYTF.

The chain links TRBV15 to TRBJ2-5; D gene ambiguous. Germline V gene lookup returns CDR1 LNHNV and CDR2 YYDKDF (reference sequence). V was clipped by 0 bases and J by 2 bases, with 7 bases between them. The CDR3 has 14 amino acids. In DNA, the CDR3 is TGTGCCACCAGCAGAGACCAGACACAAGAGACCCAGTACTTC. This sequence encodes CATSRDQTQETQYF.

Only a few counts were recorded for this clone. J is TRBJ2-2 and V is TRBV5-4, with D possibly being TRBD2 (6 bases). Per the germline V gene, CDR1 is SGHNT and CDR2 is YYREEE (reference sequence). The CDR3 is made up of 15 amino acids. Trimming removed 4 bases at V and 2 bases at J, with 12 bases between. The CDR3 here is CASSPAGHNTGELFF. The CDR3 DNA sequence: TGTGCCAGCAGCCCGGCGGGGCATAACACCGGGGAGCTGTTTTTT.

This sequence joins TRBV7-2 and TRBJ2-3, with 7 bases identical to TRBD1. Unmatched junction bases numbered 6, after V lost 7 bases and J lost 5 bases. The V gene's germline CDR1 is SGHTA and CDR2 FQGNSA. The CDR3 spans 13 residues. CDR3 coding DNA: TGTGCCAGCATGACAGGGACGGTAGATACGCAGTATTTT. Translation: CASMTGTVDTQYF.

The sample holds a few counts of this clone. The gene calls are TRBV6-6 and TRBJ1-2; 7 bases align to TRBD1. V dropped 7 bases and J dropped 2; count of bases not matched to a gene: 10. The V gene's germline CDR1 is MNHNY and CDR2 SVGAGI (reference sequence). This CDR3 spans 15 amino acids. The CDR3 here is CASNPGQSKNYGYTF. As DNA, the CDR3 is TGTGCCAGCAACCCGGGACAGTCGAAAAACTATGGCTACACCTTC.

The genes are TRBV11-2 and TRBJ2-1; 13 nucleotides agree with TRBD2. The CDR3 totals 14 residues. Germline CDR1 is SGHAT and CDR2 is FQNNGV. After removal of 3 bases from V and 13 bases from J, the junction contained 6 bases not matched to a gene. CDR3: CASSFGTSGNGQFF. DNA for the CDR3: TGTGCCAGCAGCTTCGGGACTAGCGGGAATGGTCAGTTCTTC.

This chain uses TRBV20-1 with TRBJ1-6; D remains unclear. Trimming left V 4 bases short and J 11 bases short, with 9 bases between. Germline V gene sequence: CDR1 DFQATT, CDR2 SNEGSKA (reference sequence). The CDR3 contains 11 residues. CDR3 loop: CSAMGKTPLHF. The DNA of the CDR3 is TGCAGTGCTATGGGAAAGACACCCCTCCACTTT.

The chain uses TRBV19 and TRBJ1-5, with TRBD1 matching over 8 bases. The germline V gene encodes CDR1 LNHDA and CDR2 SQIVND (reference sequence). This CDR3 contains 14 residues. V lost 5 bases, J lost 5 bases, and 5 bases stayed unmatched. The CDR3 DNA reads TGTGCCAGTAGTTTCGGACAGGGCTATCAGCCCCAGCATTTT. Its translation is CASSFGQGYQPQHF.

This clone has only a few counts. The chain employs TRBV28 and TRBJ2-7; TRBD1 agrees at 7 bases. The CDR3 totals 15 residues. V was clipped by 6 bases and J by 1 base; unmatched bases: 9. Germline V gene lookup returns CDR1 MDHEN and CDR2 SYDVKM. DNA for the CDR3: TGTGCCAGCAGATATTCCGGGACAGAGTCCTACGAGCAGTACTTC. Its protein product is CASRYSGTESYEQYF. Full variable domain (outside the CDR3, taken from reference TRBV28 and TRBJ2-7): DVKVTQSSRYLVKRTGEKVFLECVQDMDHENMFWYRQDPGLGLRLIYFSYDVKMKEKGDIPEGYSVSREKKERFSLILESASTNQTSMYLCASRYSGTESYEQYFGPGTRLTVT.

This clone was found a few times. The chain links TRBV9 to TRBJ2-1; tentatively, D is TRBD1 or TRBD2 (5 bases each). Trimming took off 1 base at V and 6 bases at J, with 14 bases between the two ends. Germline V gene lookup returns CDR1 SGDLS and CDR2 YYNGEE. The CDR3 is 15 amino acids. The chain's CDR3 is CASSVPGSRANEQFF. The DNA of the CDR3 is TGTGCCAGCAGCGTACCAGGGAGTAGGGCCAATGAGCAGTTCTTC.

The rearrangement links TRBV4-3 to TRBJ2-3; D is undetermined. V was shortened by 1 base and J by 8 bases, with 13 bases between the two germline ends. Germline CDR1 is LGHNA and CDR2 is YSLEER. This CDR3 is 14 amino acids long. CDR3 protein: CASSQGLPLGTQYF. DNA for the CDR3: TGCGCCAGCAGCCAAGGGTTGCCTTTGGGTACGCAGTATTTT.

The rearrangement uses TRBV7-2 and TRBJ1-1, with D maybe TRBD1 (5 bases). Germline assignment: CDR1 SGHTA and CDR2 FQGNSA. The CDR3 covers 15 residues. Trimming shortened V by 5 bases and J by 6 bases, and 19 bases separated the two germline ends. The CDR3 is CASSQLGHRKSEAFF. The CDR3 DNA is TGTGCCAGCAGCCAACTAGGACACAGAAAATCTGAAGCTTTCTTT.

This chain uses TRBV4-3 with TRBJ1-2, with D perhaps matching TRBD1 (6 bases). V lost 3 bases and J lost 3, with 17 bases in between. Looked up from germline, CDR1 is LGHNA and CDR2 is YSLEER. The CDR3 spans 16 residues. The CDR3 protein is CASSQDQFRGDYGYTF. The DNA of the CDR3 is TGCGCCAGCAGCCAGGATCAGTTCAGGGGAGACTATGGCTACACCTTC.

The V and J genes are TRBV7-9 and TRBJ2-3; 7 bases line up with TRBD2. There are 14 residues in the CDR3. Germline V gene lookup returns CDR1 SEHNR and CDR2 FQNEAQ (reference sequence). Trimming removed 5 bases from V and 1 base from J; junction bases left unmatched: 3. The CDR3: CASSPSGGTDTQYF. The CDR3 DNA reads as TGTGCCAGCAGCCCCAGCGGGGGCACAGATACGCAGTATTTT.

This clone showed up just a few times. This chain joins TRBV5-4 and TRBJ1-4; maybe TRBD1 (6 bases). Germline CDR1 is SGHNT and CDR2 is YYREEE (reference sequence). The CDR3 runs 15 residues. V was pared by 4 bases and J by 3 bases, with 13 bases between. CDR3: CASSQDRTSNEKLFF. The CDR3 DNA follows: TGTGCCAGCAGCCAAGACAGGACCTCTAATGAAAAACTGTTTTTT.

CDR3 DNA sequence: TGTGCCATCAGTGTCCAACTCTCTGGGGCCAACGTCCTGACTTTC. Its protein is CAISVQLSGANVLTF. The chain links TRBV10-3 to TRBJ2-6, with D unclear. The germline V gene encodes CDR1 ENHRY and CDR2 SYGVKD. The V gene lost 4 bases and the J gene lost 0 bases, with 7 bases spanning the gap. The CDR3 sequence is 15 residues long.

This clone showed up just a few times. The chain is built from TRBV25-1 and TRBJ1-6; D gene ambiguous. Germline V gene sequence: CDR1 MGHDK, CDR2 SYGVNS. The CDR3 is made up of 13 amino acids. V was trimmed by 4 bases and J by 7 bases, leaving 8 bases between them. The CDR3 sequence is CASSAEENSPLHF. Here the CDR3 DNA reads TGTGCCAGCAGTGCTGAGGAAAATTCACCCCTCCACTTT.

This clone turned up a few times. The chain combines TRBV15 with TRBJ1-2; 8 positions match TRBD1. The V gene's germline CDR1 is LNHNV and CDR2 YYDKDF (reference sequence). The CDR3 spans 14 residues. The junction had 9 bases not matched to a gene; V was cut back by 10 bases and J by 2 bases. CDR3 sequence: CAISTGGSNYGYTF. In nucleotides, the CDR3 is TGTGCCATCTCAACAGGGGGGAGCAACTATGGCTACACCTTC. The full variable domain, with the rest looked up from reference TRBV15 and TRBJ1-2, is DAMVIQNPRYQVTQFGKPVTLSCSQTLNHNVMYWYQQKSSQAPKLLFHYYDKDFNNEADTPDNFQSRRPNTSFCFLDIRSPGLGDTAMYLCAISTGGSNYGYTFGSGTRLTVV.

This clone showed up just a few times. The V call is TRBV28, the J call TRBJ1-5; possible D gene TRBD1, 6 bases. Trimming removed 2 bases from V and 6 bases from J, with 11 bases in between. The CDR3 is made up of 14 amino acids. From germline, CDR1 is MDHEN and CDR2 SYDVKM. The CDR3 is CASSLHRDFQPQHF. The CDR3, as DNA: TGTGCCAGCAGTTTACACAGGGATTTTCAGCCCCAGCATTTT.

This clone has a handful of counts. CDR3 region: CASSPPGLAKNIQYF. As DNA, the CDR3 is TGTGCCAGCTCACCACCAGGGCTAGCCAAAAACATTCAGTACTTC. This chain links TRBV18 with TRBJ2-4; D unresolved. The CDR3 spans 15 residues. V lost 0 bases, J lost 0 bases, and 6 bases lay in between. The germline gives CDR1 KGHSH, CDR2 LQKENI.

The chain joins TRBV14 to TRBJ2-7, with 9 bases matching TRBD2. Germline V CDR1 and CDR2: SGHDN, FVKESK. This CDR3 has 14 amino acids. Trimming at V came to 2 bases and at J to 5 bases, leaving 4 bases not matched to a gene. The CDR3 bases are TGTGCCAGCAGCCAACTAGCGGGGAGCGACGAGCAGTACTTC. Translating it yields CASSQLAGSDEQYF.

The rearrangement uses TRBV29-1 and TRBJ2-7, with D possibly TRBD1 on 6 matching bases. The length of the CDR3 is 13 residues. Per the germline V gene, CDR1 is SQVTM and CDR2 is ANQGSEA. Trimming removed 4 bases from V and 0 bases from J, with 10 bases in between. The CDR3 sequence is CSVGTVYSYEQYF. For the CDR3, the DNA is TGCAGCGTTGGGACAGTTTACTCCTACGAGCAGTACTTC.

This clone appeared many times. As DNA, the CDR3 is TGTGCCGCCCGGAGGGACCAGGGCTCTGAAAAACTGTTTTTT. Its protein product is CAARRDQGSEKLFF. The chain couples TRBV10-3 to TRBJ1-4, with TRBD1 as a possible D gene (5 bases). V lost 11 bases and J lost 7, with 20 bases in between. The germline CDR1 and CDR2 sequences are ENHRY and SYGVKD. The CDR3 totals 14 residues.

The chain joins TRBV7-8 to TRBJ2-5; D is undetermined. Germline V gene sequence: CDR1 SGHVS, CDR2 FQNEAQ. The CDR3 totals 11 residues. Trimming pared 10 bases from V and 4 bases from J, leaving 10 bases between. The CDR3 DNA follows: TGTGCCACCGGAAATGGAGAGACCCAGTACTTC. This encodes CATGNGETQYF.

In its sample, this clone was seen many times. The chain is built from TRBV27 and TRBJ2-3; D perhaps matches TRBD2 (6 bases). The CDR3 sequence is 15 residues long. V lost 6 bases and J 1 base, leaving 14 bases between the germline ends. Germline CDR1 is MNHEY and CDR2 is SMNVEV (reference sequence). Here the CDR3 DNA reads TGTGCCAGCAGGGGAGGCTCGGCGCGCACAGATACGCAGTATTTT. It encodes CASRGGSARTDTQYF.